The sequence of this T cell receptor beta chain was determined in a study of T cells in women clearing cervical HPV infection. General study points: Unknown T-cell numbers per sample may underlie the richness differences. Richness plus V gene abundances separated cases from controls with AUC roughly 0.83.

Germline CDR1 is SGHRS and CDR2 is YFSETQ. V lost 7 bases and J 1 base, leaving 14 bases between the germline ends. The CDR3 is 14 amino acids. Data came from immunoSEQ multiplex PCR; TCRdb stores just in-frame clones and leaves some out. The listing records about 35,000 clones. Prevalent HPV16 infections were excluded; only incident single HPV16 infections included. A note on this clone: Its antigen is not known. The read comes to an end 3 residues before the CDR3 does, leaving the germline J gene to fill in the end.

The TCR sequence derives from a woman between 18 and 70 years old with a cervical HPV16 infection that either progressed to CIN3+ or cleared (not recorded which). V is TRBV5-1 and J is TRBJ1-1, with a possible D match to TRBD1 (5 bases). The sequenced sample consisted of blood buffy coat. The CDR3 loop is CASGKGSTNTEAFF. The covered CDR3 bases are TGCGCCAGCGGAAAGGGGTCTACGAACACTGAA.